This T cell receptor (beta chain) originates from a study of tumor-infiltrating lymphocytes in primary liver carcinoma. Study background: Subjects consisted of male and female patients aged 30 to 69 years. Study results and limitations: Significantly larger top-250-clone fractions were found in tumors than in blood (p = 0.039).

CDR1 MNHNY and CDR2 SVGAGI come from the germline V gene (reference sequence). This CDR3 is built from 14 residues. From roughly 0.45 ug total RNA, TCR beta cDNA was generated with a primer in the constant region. Three-round nested multiplex PCR performed with slightly modified ARM-PCR produced the TCR beta libraries. A C-beta reverse primer was combined with TRBV1-TRBV30 forward primers in the first two PCR rounds, and each round had approximately 10 cycles. A single record per CDR3 protein comes from TCRdb applying MiXCR to the multiplex PCR reads. In the table there are 100,000 or so distinct CDR3 sequences, 55% to 70% of which are singletons. Investigators took RNA and DNA out together from roughly 21-30 mg of unsorted bulk tissue. Comments on this clonotype: Antigen specificity is unknown. No conserved phenylalanine or tryptophan is present at the end of the CDR3, so a read error is the likely explanation.

The receptor's source is a woman aged 55-75 years with primary liver carcinoma and hepatitis B virus infection. This chain joins TRBV6-6 and TRBJ1-5; 8 positions agree with TRBD1. Input material: liver tumor tissue from sampling region 5. The subset denotes: tumor region T5, tumor centre. CDR3 sequence (DNA): TGTGCCAGCAATTACCAGGGGGCGGGCCAGCCCCAGCATTCT. It codes for CASNYQGAGQPQHS.